A single sample gave rise to the 27 T cell receptor beta chains below, sequenced in a study of blood T cell repertoires in COVID-19. Some clones are missing from TCRdb's copy, which holds only in-frame ones; the method was immunoSEQ multiplex PCR. This sample has about 100,000 clones, with about 85% found just once. Sequenced input: peripheral blood. The receptor set was obtained from a human donor in a cohort sampled during active COVID-19.

The chain is built from TRBV11-2 and TRBJ1-1, with 8 bases aligning to TRBD1. Trimming removed 0 bases from V and 9 bases from J; junction bases left unmatched: 3. This CDR3 contains 13 residues. The germline V gene has CDR1 SGHAT and CDR2 FQNNGV. DNA of the CDR3: TGTGCCAGCAGCTTAGAGCAGGGGGCCCAAGCTTTCTTT. Translation: CASSLEQGAQAFF.

This chain connects TRBV12-3 or TRBV12-4 to TRBJ2-2; the D is unclear. The germline V and J ends were trimmed by 3 bases and 7 bases, with 9 bases remaining between them. The CDR3 is 13 amino acids. CDR3: CASSLAAIGELFF. The CDR3 coding sequence is TGTGCCAGCAGTTTGGCGGCGATCGGGGAGCTGTTTTTT.

The chain combines TRBV3-1 (or the pseudogene TRBV3-2) with TRBJ1-6, with 11 positions matching TRBD1. Germline V CDR1 and CDR2: LGHDT, YNNKEL (reference sequence). The CDR3 runs to 15 residues. V was pared by 4 bases and J by 9 bases, with 5 bases of the junction left unmatched. The CDR3 DNA sequence: TGTGCCAGCAGCCGATCGGGACAGGGGGTTTCACCCCTCCACTTT. Amino acids: CASSRSGQGVSPLHF.

The rearrangement uses TRBV30 and TRBJ2-3; TRBD1 is a possible D gene (6 bases). This CDR3 spans 15 amino acids. V was trimmed by 7 bases and J by 0 bases, leaving 17 bases between them. CDR1 and CDR2 (germline): GTSNPN, SVGIG (reference sequence). The CDR3 DNA sequence: TGTGCCTCCCTACCCCGGGACACTAGCACAGATACGCAGTATTTT. It codes for CASLPRDTSTDTQYF.

This chain links TRBV28 with TRBJ1-2; TRBD1 agrees at 7 bases. The germline CDR1 and CDR2 sequences are MDHEN and SYDVKM. Losses at the gene ends were 4 bases for V and 8 bases for J; bases not matched to a gene: 13. This CDR3 is 15 amino acids long. CDR3 residues: CASSSRLQGHGGYTF. DNA of the CDR3: TGTGCCAGCAGTTCGCGCCTACAGGGGCATGGGGGCTACACCTTC.

Only a few counts were recorded for this clone. The chain joins TRBV25-1 to TRBJ1-6; 8 bases fit TRBD1. Germline CDR1 MGHDK, CDR2 SYGVNS. This CDR3 region has 13 residues. With 7 bases clipped from V and 9 bases from J, the junction kept 5 bases outside the gene matches. In nucleotides, the CDR3 is TGTGCCAGCACCGACAGGGGAGGTTCACCCCTCCACTTT. Its translation: CASTDRGGSPLHF.

This clone was counted a few times. The V gene is TRBV6-5, the J gene TRBJ2-1, with 9 positions matching TRBD1. Trimming at V came to 6 bases and at J to 7 bases, leaving 7 bases not matched to a gene. The CDR3 is 14 residues long. Germline lookup yields CDR1 MNHEY and CDR2 SVGAGI. CDR3 residues: CASRAYRGQNEQFF. Here the CDR3 DNA reads TGTGCCAGCAGGGCATACAGGGGGCAAAATGAGCAGTTCTTC.

This chain links TRBV5-8 with TRBJ2-7; no firm D call. The CDR3 is 15 amino acids. V lost 1 base and J 0 bases, leaving 11 bases between the germline ends. Germline loops: CDR1 SGHTS, CDR2 YDEGEE. The chain's CDR3 is CASSLLSAASYEQYF. CDR3 sequence (DNA): TGTGCCAGCAGCTTGTTAAGCGCCGCCTCCTACGAGCAGTACTTC.

This sequence joins TRBV6-6 and TRBJ2-3, with 14 bases lining up with TRBD2. V trimming: 6 bases; J trimming: 4 bases; junction bases outside the gene matches: 6. CDR1 and CDR2 (germline): MNHNY, SVGAGI (reference sequence). CDR3 size: 16 residues. DNA of the CDR3: TGTGCCAGCAGACACCGACTAGCGGGAGGGCCAGATACGCAGTATTTT. This gives the protein CASRHRLAGGPDTQYF.

The chain links TRBV19 to TRBJ2-3; 8 bases agree with TRBD2. After removal of 5 bases from V and 2 bases from J, the junction contained 6 bases not matched to a gene. Germline V gene sequence: CDR1 LNHDA, CDR2 SQIVND (reference sequence). The CDR3 is made up of 15 amino acids. CDR3 amino acids: CASSQSGSLTDTQYF. In DNA form, the CDR3 reads TGTGCCAGTAGTCAGAGCGGGAGTCTCACAGATACGCAGTATTTT.

The V call is TRBV18, the J call TRBJ2-7; D gene uncertain. V lost 3 bases to trimming and J lost 0 bases, with 9 bases between them. This CDR3 contains 14 residues. In germline, CDR1 is KGHSH, CDR2 LQKENI. CDR3 protein: CASSPAASSYEQYF. CDR3 bases: TGTGCCAGCTCACCGGCGGCGAGCTCCTACGAGCAGTACTTC.

This chain connects TRBV6-5 to TRBJ1-1; no definite D call. V was cut by 3 bases and J by 3 bases, with 11 bases left in between. The CDR3 consists of 14 residues. The germline gives CDR1 MNHEY, CDR2 SVGAGI. CDR3 coding DNA: TGTGCCAGCAGTTATCGGGGAGGTCACACTGAAGCTTTCTTT. Protein product: CASSYRGGHTEAFF.

The V call is TRBV19, the J call TRBJ1-5; the match to TRBD1 covers 8 bases. Germline loops: CDR1 LNHDA, CDR2 SQIVND (reference sequence). V lost 9 bases to trimming and J lost 6 bases; unmatched junction nucleotides: 10. The CDR3 totals 14 residues. The CDR3 coding sequence is TGTGCCAGCAAGCGGGACAGGTCTATTCAGCCCCAGCATTTT. As protein: CASKRDRSIQPQHF.

The chain joins TRBV19 to TRBJ2-1, with 9 bases that match TRBD2. The CDR3 contains 17 residues. The V gene's germline CDR1 is LNHDA and CDR2 SQIVND (reference sequence). V shed 1 base and J 4 bases; nucleotides not matched to a gene: 8. Written as DNA, the CDR3 is TGTGCCAGTAGTATAGGGTACCTAGCGGGAAGATACAATGAGCAGTTCTTC. Residues: CASSIGYLAGRYNEQFF.

V and J are TRBV14 and TRBJ1-2; D possibly corresponds to TRBD1 (6 bases). CDR1 SGHDN and CDR2 FVKESK come from the germline V gene. Trimming left V 3 bases short and J 2 bases short, with 16 bases between. This CDR3 is built from 16 residues. CDR3 in amino acids: CASSQSYRVRNYGYTF. The CDR3 DNA sequence: TGTGCCAGCAGCCAGTCCTACAGGGTGCGCAACTATGGCTACACCTTC.

The V and J genes are TRBV6-6 and TRBJ1-2; D might be TRBD1 (5 bases). CDR1 MNHNY and CDR2 SVGAGI come from the germline V gene (reference sequence). The V end was cut by 2 bases, the J end by 1 base, with 14 bases between. This CDR3 comprises 16 residues. This CDR3 reads CASSYPPWGLNYGYTF. CDR3 coding DNA: TGTGCCAGCAGTTACCCTCCCTGGGGCCTTAACTATGGCTACACCTTC.

This chain connects TRBV6-5 to TRBJ2-7; maybe TRBD2 (5 bases). Germline V lookup: CDR1 MNHEY, CDR2 SVGAGI. The ends were cut back, 6 bases at V and 4 bases at J, with 13 bases in the middle. The CDR3 is made up of 13 amino acids. CDR3 in DNA: TGTGCCAGCAGGAGCGGCGGTTCATACGAGCAGTACTTC. This sequence encodes CASRSGGSYEQYF.

CDR3 in DNA: TGTGCCAGCAGCTTAGTGACAGGCAACACTGAAGCTTTCTTT. Translation gives CASSLVTGNTEAFF. The V gene is TRBV7-9, the J gene TRBJ1-1, with D perhaps TRBD1 (6 bases). CDR3 length equals 14 residues. Germline V gene data show CDR1 as SEHNR and CDR2 as FQNEAQ (reference sequence). V was cut by 1 base and J by 2 bases, with 8 bases left in between.

The chain has TRBV19 and TRBJ2-5; 10 bases agree with TRBD1. Germline trimming cut 5 bases from V and 6 bases from J; bases unmatched to any gene: 12. The germline V gene encodes CDR1 LNHDA and CDR2 SQIVND (reference sequence). CDR3 length equals 16 residues. CDR3 sequence: CASSSRGGQGPQTQYF. The CDR3, as DNA: TGTGCCAGTAGTTCCCGAGGGGGACAGGGGCCGCAGACCCAGTACTTC.

V and J are TRBV18 and TRBJ1-4; 10 bases map to TRBD1. V shed 4 bases and J 1 base; nucleotides not matched to a gene: 3. The germline CDR1 and CDR2 sequences are KGHSH and LQKENI. This CDR3 region has 16 residues. CDR3 DNA sequence: TGTGCCAGCTCACTCGGACAGGGGGGAACTAATGAAAAACTGTTTTTT. It yields the protein CASSLGQGGTNEKLFF.

V gene TRBV4-1 combines with J gene TRBJ2-6; no clear D. The CDR3 is made up of 14 amino acids. Between the trimmed V and J ends, which lost 3 bases and 2 bases, there was a span of 5 bases. Germline CDR1 and CDR2: MGHRA and YSYEKL. The DNA for the CDR3 is TGCGCCAGCAGCCAGTCAGCTGGGGCCAACGTCCTGACTTTC. This translates into CASSQSAGANVLTF.

The chain uses TRBV9 and TRBJ1-1, with 9 bases identical to TRBD1. V trimming: 4 bases; J trimming: 0 bases; junction bases outside the gene matches: 7. CDR1 is SGDLS and CDR2 is YYNGEE in the germline V gene. The CDR3 spans 16 residues. CDR3 DNA sequence: TGTGCCAGCAGCAGCCGGGACAGGGTAATGAACACTGAAGCTTTCTTT. It translates to CASSSRDRVMNTEAFF.

The chain employs TRBV5-1 and TRBJ2-4, with D tentatively TRBD1 (5 bases). Germline-derived CDR1 and CDR2 are SGHRS and YFSETQ. This CDR3 spans 13 amino acids. V lost 0 bases and J 8 bases, leaving 9 bases between the germline ends. The DNA of the CDR3 is TGCGCCAGCAGCTTGGAAGGGGCACACATTCAGTACTTC. It codes for CASSLEGAHIQYF.

V gene TRBV19 combines with J gene TRBJ2-7, with 10 bases aligning to TRBD1. From germline, CDR1 is LNHDA and CDR2 SQIVND (reference sequence). With 5 bases clipped from V and 0 bases from J, the junction kept 4 bases outside the gene matches. CDR3 length: 15 residues. CDR3 sequence (DNA): TGTGCCAGTAGTTCTCGGACAGGGGGCTCCTACGAGCAGTACTTC. Its protein is CASSSRTGGSYEQYF.

V and J are TRBV5-4 and TRBJ2-5; perhaps TRBD1 as D (6 bases). This CDR3 is built from 14 residues. Trimming removed 0 bases from V and 5 bases from J, with 11 bases in between. Per germline, CDR1 SGHNT and CDR2 YYREEE (reference sequence). CDR3: CASSLEPQGETQYF. CDR3 sequence (DNA): TGTGCCAGCAGCTTGGAACCCCAGGGGGAGACCCAGTACTTC.

The chain has TRBV5-8 and TRBJ1-4, with unresolved D. The CDR3 extends over 12 amino acids. V was trimmed by 6 bases and J by 7 bases, leaving 10 bases between them. CDR1 SGHTS and CDR2 YDEGEE come from the germline V gene. CDR3: CASNQGGEKLFF. The CDR3 coding sequence is TGTGCCAGCAACCAAGGAGGTGAAAAACTGTTTTTT.

The chain has TRBV19 and TRBJ1-1; perhaps TRBD1 as D (6 bases). CDR1 and CDR2 from the germline V gene are LNHDA and SQIVND (reference sequence). The CDR3 consists of 13 residues. V lost 8 bases, J lost 4 bases, and 14 bases lay in between. As DNA, the CDR3 is TGTGCCAGTGGAAACAGGGTGGCCACTGAAGCTTTCTTT. It translates to CASGNRVATEAFF. The full variable domain, in which reference TRBV19 and TRBJ1-1 provide the parts outside the CDR3, is DGGITQSPKYLFRKEGQNVTLSCEQNLNHDAMYWYRQDPGQGLRLIYYSQIVNDFQKGDIAEGYSVSREKKESFPLTVTSAQKNPTAFYLCASGNRVATEAFFGQGTRLTVV.